This entry features one T cell receptor beta chain sequence. Antigen unknown. This sample is part of a study of CD8 T cells in ankylosing spondylitis. Quantitative 5'-RACE was performed with molecular barcodes, and it yielded the TCR beta libraries. In TCRdb, the 5' RACE reads were re-called with MiXCR into one record per CDR3 protein. The sample consists of about 40,000 distinct CDR3 sequences, approximately 15% of them appearing once. The junction had 11 bases not matched to a gene; V was cut back by 3 bases and J by 15 bases. This CDR3 has 13 residues. General study findings and limits: Reactive arthritis synovial fluid and blood previously showed some of these motif variants. Within ankylosing spondylitis blood, a TCR beta motif made up of under 10 highly homologous variants appeared to be characteristic. Researchers reportedly found disease-linked clones significantly enriched in matched ankylosing spondylitis synovial fluid.

This sequence originates from a male donor with ankylosing spondylitis or in good health (not recorded which). The source material was blood. The V call is TRBV12-3 or TRBV12-4, the J call TRBJ2-1; TRBD2 matches 7 bases. Here the CDR3 reads CASSFRDREVLFF. CDR3 DNA sequence: TGTGCCAGCAGTTTTCGGGATCGGGAGGTTTTGTTCTTC.